The entry below gives a single TCR beta chain sequence along with its context. Trimming removed 5 bases at V and 3 bases at J, with 13 bases between. CDR1 is MNHNY and CDR2 is SVGAGI in the germline V gene (reference sequence). The CDR3 has 14 residues. These data come from a study of blood T cell repertoires in COVID-19. Overall study context: COVID-19 samples, acute and convalescent, were from the United States, Italy and Spain. In each case, the material was cDNA or gDNA derived from T cells, B-cell-depleted T cells, or PBMCs.

Per the study methods: Reference gene primer amplification gave estimated nucleated cell counts. Generated by immunoSEQ multiplex PCR, the TCRdb table keeps only in-frame clones and is missing some. That table gives V, J and clone size, and the DNA gave D and trimming. This repertoire shows some 100,000 clones, roughly 84% found once; its top ten account for around 13%. This rearrangement joins TRBV6-6 to TRBJ1-2, with D perhaps TRBD1 (5 bases). The receptor was isolated from a human donor in a cohort sampled during active COVID-19. Sequenced: peripheral blood. The CDR3 nucleotides are TGTGCCAGCAGTCCGCCTACAGGCTACTATGGCTACACCTTC. Its translation is CASSPPTGYYGYTF.